This T cell receptor (beta chain) was identified in a study of blood T cell repertoires in COVID-19. Study overall: Sample material is recorded as cDNA or gDNA derived from T cells, B-cell-depleted T cells, or PBMCs.

The CDR3 runs to 13 residues. Trimming stripped 2 bases from V and 2 bases from J, with 5 bases between. Looked up from germline, CDR1 is MNHEY and CDR2 is SMNVEV (reference sequence). The assay was immunoSEQ multiplex PCR, and TCRdb's table has in-frame clones only and misses some. The repertoire holds about 250,000 clones, with about 85% as singletons. The TCR comes from a young man with active or convalescent COVID-19. The V call is TRBV27, the J call TRBJ2-3; D is uncertain. Sequencing was carried out using peripheral blood. CDR3 nucleotide sequence: TGTGCCAGCAGTTTACTCCCCACAGATACGCAGTATTTT. Translation gives CASSLLPTDTQYF.